These 5 T cell receptor beta chains share one sample of origin, sequenced in a study of cytomegalovirus exposure and HLA in healthy donors. Some clones are missing from TCRdb's copy, which holds only in-frame ones; the method was immunoSEQ multiplex PCR. This repertoire shows about 110,000 clones, 95% found once; its top ten account for roughly 0.7%. The source material was PBMCs. Source of these receptors: a woman younger than 35 in good health and CMV-seronegative.

The chain couples TRBV27 to TRBJ1-2, with 12 bases lining up with TRBD1. This CDR3 is built from 15 residues. CDR1 MNHEY and CDR2 SMNVEV come from the germline V gene (reference sequence). The V and J ends lost 2 bases and 8 bases, in that order; junction bases with no gene match: 6. The DNA of the CDR3 is TGTGCCAGCAGTTTAAGGGACAGGGGGCTGGGGGGCTACACCTTC. It encodes CASSLRDRGLGGYTF.

V is TRBV28 and J is TRBJ1-2, with 8 bases that match TRBD1. With V trimmed by 7 bases and J by 8 bases, 15 bases remained unmatched. The CDR3 sequence is 15 residues long. Germline CDR1 reads MDHEN; CDR2 reads SYDVKM. The CDR3 DNA is TGTGCCAGCATGGTCCGCCGAAGGACAGGGTCCGGCTACACCTTC. It encodes CASMVRRRTGSGYTF.

The chain is built from TRBV4-1 and TRBJ2-2, with TRBD2 as a possible D gene (6 bases). V gave up 0 bases and J gave up 4 bases, with 12 bases separating them. CDR3 length: 16 amino acids. The germline V gene encodes CDR1 MGHRA and CDR2 YSYEKL. This CDR3 reads CASSQDWEAGTGELFF. Here the CDR3 DNA reads TGCGCCAGCAGCCAAGATTGGGAGGCAGGCACCGGGGAGCTGTTTTTT.

This chain joins TRBV11-3 and TRBJ2-6; 8 bases line up with TRBD1. V lost 5 bases and J lost 0; bases outside the gene matches: 12. This CDR3 is 19 amino acids long. Germline V gene lookup returns CDR1 SGHNT and CDR2 YENEEA. For the CDR3, the DNA is TGTGCCAGCAGCCCAGCTACGCGGACAGGGCTCTCTGGGGCCAACGTCCTGACTTTC. Its translation is CASSPATRTGLSGANVLTF.

The chain uses TRBV2 and TRBJ1-4; TRBD1 aligns across 11 bases. The ends lost 7 bases at V and 8 bases at J; junction bases unmatched: 6. CDR3 length: 14 amino acids. Germline V gives CDR1 SNHLY, CDR2 FYNNEI. The CDR3 bases are TGTGCCAGCAAGCTCGGGACAGGGGGAGAAAAACTGTTTTTT. This gives the protein CASKLGTGGEKLFF.